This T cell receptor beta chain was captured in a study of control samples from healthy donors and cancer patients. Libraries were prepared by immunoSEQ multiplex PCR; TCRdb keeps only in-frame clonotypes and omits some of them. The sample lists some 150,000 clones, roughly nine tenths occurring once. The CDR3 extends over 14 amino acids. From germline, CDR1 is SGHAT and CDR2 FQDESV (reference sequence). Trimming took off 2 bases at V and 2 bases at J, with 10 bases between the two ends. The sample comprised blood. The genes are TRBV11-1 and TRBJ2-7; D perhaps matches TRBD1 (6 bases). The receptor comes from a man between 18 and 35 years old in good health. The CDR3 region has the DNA TGTGCCAGCAGCTTACGGACAGAAACCTACGAGCAGTACTTC. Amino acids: CASSLRTETYEQYF.